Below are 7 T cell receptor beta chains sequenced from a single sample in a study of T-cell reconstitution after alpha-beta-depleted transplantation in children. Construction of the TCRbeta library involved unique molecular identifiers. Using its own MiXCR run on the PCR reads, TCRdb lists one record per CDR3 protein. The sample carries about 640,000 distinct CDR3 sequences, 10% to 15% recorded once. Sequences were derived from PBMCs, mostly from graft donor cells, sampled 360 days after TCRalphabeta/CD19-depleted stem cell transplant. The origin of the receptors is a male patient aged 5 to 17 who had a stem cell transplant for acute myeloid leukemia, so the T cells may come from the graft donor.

The CDR3 bases are TGTGCCAGCAGCTTAGAAGGTAGCGGCTCCTACGAGCAGTACTTC. Translated: CASSLEGSGSYEQYF. The chain combines TRBV7-2 with TRBJ2-7, with D possibly matching TRBD2 (6 bases). Germline V gene data show CDR1 as SGHTA and CDR2 as FQGNSA. There are 15 residues in the CDR3. V lost 1 base to trimming and J lost 0 bases, with 10 bases between them.

CDR3 DNA sequence: TGTGCCAGCAGTTTATTAGTGAGGGGCGAGCAGTACTTC. This sequence encodes CASSLLVRGEQYF. The genes are TRBV28 and TRBJ2-7; D possibly matches TRBD1 or TRBD2 (5 bases each). Trimming removed 1 base from V and 6 bases from J, with 10 bases in between. There are 13 residues in the CDR3. In germline, CDR1 is MDHEN, CDR2 SYDVKM.

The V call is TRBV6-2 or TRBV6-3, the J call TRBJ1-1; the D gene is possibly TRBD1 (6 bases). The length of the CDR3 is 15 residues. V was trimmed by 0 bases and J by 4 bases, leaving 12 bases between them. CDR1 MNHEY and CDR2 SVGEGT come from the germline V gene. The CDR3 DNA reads TGTGCCAGCAGTTACTCGCCGGACAGCGGCACTGAAGCTTTCTTT. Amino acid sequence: CASSYSPDSGTEAFF.

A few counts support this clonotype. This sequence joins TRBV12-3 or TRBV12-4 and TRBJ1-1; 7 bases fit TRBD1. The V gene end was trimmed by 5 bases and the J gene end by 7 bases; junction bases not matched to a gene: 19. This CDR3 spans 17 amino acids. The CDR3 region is CASSTPGRGRRRVEAFF. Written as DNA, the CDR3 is TGTGCCAGCAGTACCCCCGGGAGGGGGCGCCGAAGGGTTGAAGCTTTCTTT.

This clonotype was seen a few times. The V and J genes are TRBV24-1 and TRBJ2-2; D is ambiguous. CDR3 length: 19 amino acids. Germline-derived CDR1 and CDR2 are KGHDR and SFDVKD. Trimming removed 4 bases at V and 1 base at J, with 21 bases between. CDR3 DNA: TGTGCCACCAGTGAATCTAGATCCGGGCTCCAAGGGAACACCGGGGAGCTGTTTTTT. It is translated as CATSESRSGLQGNTGELFF.

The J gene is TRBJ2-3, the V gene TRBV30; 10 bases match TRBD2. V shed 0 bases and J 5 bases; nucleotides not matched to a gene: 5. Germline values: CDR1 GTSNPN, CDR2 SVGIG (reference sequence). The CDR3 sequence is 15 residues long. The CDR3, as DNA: TGTGCCTGGAGTGTTAGCGGGAGGATGAAAGATACGCAGTATTTT. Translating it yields CAWSVSGRMKDTQYF.

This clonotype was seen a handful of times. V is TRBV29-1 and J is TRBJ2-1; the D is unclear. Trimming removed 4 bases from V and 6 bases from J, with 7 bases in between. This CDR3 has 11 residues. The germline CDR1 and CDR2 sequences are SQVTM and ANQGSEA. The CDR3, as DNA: TGCAGCGTTGTAATGATCAATGAGCAGTTCTTC. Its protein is CSVVMINEQFF.